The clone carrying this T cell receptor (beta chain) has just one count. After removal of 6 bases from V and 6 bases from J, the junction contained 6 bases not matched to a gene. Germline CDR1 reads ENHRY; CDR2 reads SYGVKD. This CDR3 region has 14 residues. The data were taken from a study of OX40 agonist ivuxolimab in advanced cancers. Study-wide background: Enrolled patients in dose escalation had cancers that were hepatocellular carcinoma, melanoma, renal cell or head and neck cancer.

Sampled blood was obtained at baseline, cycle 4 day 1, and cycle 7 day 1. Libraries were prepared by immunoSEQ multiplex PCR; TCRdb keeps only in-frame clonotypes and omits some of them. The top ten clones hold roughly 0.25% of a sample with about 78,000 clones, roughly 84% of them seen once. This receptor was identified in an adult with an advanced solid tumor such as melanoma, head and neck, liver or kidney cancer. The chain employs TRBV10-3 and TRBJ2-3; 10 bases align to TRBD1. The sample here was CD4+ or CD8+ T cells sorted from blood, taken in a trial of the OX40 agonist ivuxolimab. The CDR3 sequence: CAIRGTGETDTQYF. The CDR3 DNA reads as TGTGCCATCAGGGGGACAGGGGAAACCGATACGCAGTATTTT.